These T cell receptor beta chains were read from a single sample in a study of blood T cell repertoires in COVID-19. The protocol was immunoSEQ multiplex PCR, while the TCRdb copy is restricted to in-frame clones and leaves out a portion. Of under 250,000 clones in the sample, more than 75% were seen once. The sample comprised peripheral blood. These TCRs come from an elderly woman with COVID-19, enrolled during active disease. Each CDR3 is given with its conserved first and last residue. The D gene is left open where the match is weak. A clone size is listed for some rows: how often the clone was seen (once, few, many), or a class if it is expanded.

CDR3 length,clone size,V gene,D gene,J gene,CDR3 DNA,CDR3 protein
17,.,TRBV29-1,TRBD2,TRBJ2-7,TGCAGCGTTGAAGATACGGAAGGACTAGCGGGGCCCTACGAGCAGTACTTC,CSVEDTEGLAGPYEQYF
12,.,TRBV5-1,.,TRBJ1-1,TGCGCCAGCAGCGTTGGACAGTCTGAAGCTTTCTTT,CASSVGQSEAFF
17,.,TRBV5-1,.,TRBJ2-2,TGCGCCAGCAGCTTGGAGGCAGGGGAAATGGAAACCGGGGAGCTGTTTTTT,CASSLEAGEMETGELFF
13,.,TRBV25-1,TRBD1,TRBJ1-1,TGTGCCAGCAAGGGGACAGGGGGTACTGAAGCTTTCTTT,CASKGTGGTEAFF
14,.,TRBV4-2,TRBD1,TRBJ1-1,TGTGCCAGCAGCCTGTCAGGGGGTAACACTGAAGCTTTCTTT,CASSLSGGNTEAFF
14,.,TRBV29-1,.,TRBJ2-2,TGCAGCGTCGGACAGTTCGCGAACACCGGGGAGCTGTTTTTT,CSVGQFANTGELFF
15,.,TRBV19,TRBD2,TRBJ2-2,TGTGCCAGTGGGCTGGGAGCGGGGGGACCCGGGGAGCTGTTTTTT,CASGLGAGGPGELFF
15,.,TRBV18,TRBD1,TRBJ2-7,TGTGCCAGCTCACCAGTGGGACAGGGAGCGGGTGAGCAGTACTTC,CASSPVGQGAGEQYF
13,.,TRBV7-9,TRBD2,TRBJ2-3,TGTGCCAGCTTAAGGAACGGGGGGGATACGCAGTATTTT,CASLRNGGDTQYF
14,.,TRBV7-9,TRBD1,TRBJ1-2,TGTGCCAGCAGCTTCTTGACAGGGAACTATGGCTACACCTTC,CASSFLTGNYGYTF
14,.,TRBV5-1,TRBD1,TRBJ2-2,TGCGCCAGCAGCTCAGGACAGGGCACCGGGGAGCTGTTTTTT,CASSSGQGTGELFF
15,once,TRBV19,TRBD2,TRBJ2-1,TGTGCCAGTAGTCTTAGCGGGCGGGATAACAATGAGCAGTTCTTC,CASSLSGRDNNEQFF
14,.,TRBV5-1,.,TRBJ1-6,TGCGCCAGCAGCTCAGGGACGGGGGATTCACCCCTCCACTTT,CASSSGTGDSPLHF
13,.,TRBV5-1,TRBD1,TRBJ1-2,TGCGCCAGCAGCTTTGGGACAGGCTATGGCTACACCTTC,CASSFGTGYGYTF
15,.,TRBV30,.,TRBJ1-4,TGTGCCTGGAGTCGCCAGGCCGGGGGGGGAGAAAAACTGTTTTTT,CAWSRQAGGGEKLFF
17,few,TRBV24-1,TRBD1,TRBJ1-6,TGTGCCACCAACTCCCAGATTGGGACAGCTCTTAATTCACCCCTCCACTTT,CATNSQIGTALNSPLHF
15,.,TRBV19,TRBD1,TRBJ1-5,TGTGCCAGTAGTACTCCGGACAGGGGCGCTCAGCCCCAGCATTTT,CASSTPDRGAQPQHF
14,.,TRBV5-4,.,TRBJ1-2,TGTGCCAGCAGCTTAGAGGGTCGGGGGTATGGCTACACCTTC,CASSLEGRGYGYTF
13,.,TRBV29-1,TRBD1,TRBJ1-1,TGCAGCGTTATGGCAGGGGGGAACACTGAAGCTTTCTTT,CSVMAGGNTEAFF
14,.,TRBV5-1,.,TRBJ1-2,TGCGCCAGCAGCTGGGAAGAGGGCCTCTATGGCTACACCTTC,CASSWEEGLYGYTF
18,.,TRBV5-4,TRBD2,TRBJ2-5,TGTGCCAGCAGCGTACCAGGGACTAGCGGGGGGGCTAAGGAGACCCAGTACTTC,CASSVPGTSGGAKETQYF
15,.,TRBV9,.,TRBJ1-4,TGTGCCAGCAGCCTAGAACAGGGAGGGGATGAAAAACTGTTTTTT,CASSLEQGGDEKLFF
14,.,TRBV5-1,.,TRBJ1-1,TGCGCCAGCAGCACTATGACCATGAACACTGAAGCTTTCTTT,CASSTMTMNTEAFF
17,.,TRBV4-2,TRBD2,TRBJ2-3,TGTGCCAGCAGCCTAGAGGGACTAGCGGGGTCCACAGATACGCAGTATTTT,CASSLEGLAGSTDTQYF